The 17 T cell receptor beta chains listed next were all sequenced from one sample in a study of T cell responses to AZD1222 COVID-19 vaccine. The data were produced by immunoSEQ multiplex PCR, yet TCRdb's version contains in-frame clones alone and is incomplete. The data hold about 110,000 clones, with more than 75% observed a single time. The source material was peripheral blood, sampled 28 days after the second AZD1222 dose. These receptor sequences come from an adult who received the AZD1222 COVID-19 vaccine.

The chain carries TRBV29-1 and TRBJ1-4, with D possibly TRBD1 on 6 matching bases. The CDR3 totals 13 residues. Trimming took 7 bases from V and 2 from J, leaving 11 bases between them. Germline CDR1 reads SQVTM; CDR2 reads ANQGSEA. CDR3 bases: TGCAGCGCCCGGGGGCTGACTAATGAAAAACTGTTTTTT. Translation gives CSARGLTNEKLFF.

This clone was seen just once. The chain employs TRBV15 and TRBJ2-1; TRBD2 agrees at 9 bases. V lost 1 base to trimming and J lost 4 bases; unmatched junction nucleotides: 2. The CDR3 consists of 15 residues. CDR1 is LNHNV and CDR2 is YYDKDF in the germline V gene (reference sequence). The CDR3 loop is CATSRGGGAYNEQFF. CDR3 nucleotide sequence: TGTGCCACCAGCAGAGGCGGGGGGGCATACAATGAGCAGTTCTTC.

The CDR3 sequence is CASSLVPGSSTEAFF. The CDR3 coding sequence is TGCGCCAGCAGCTTGGTTCCAGGGTCGAGCACTGAAGCTTTCTTT. The chain couples TRBV5-1 to TRBJ1-1; D may be TRBD1 (5 bases). With 0 bases removed from V and 4 bases from J, the gap between germline ends came to 13 bases. CDR3 length equals 15 residues. Looked up from germline, CDR1 is SGHRS and CDR2 is YFSETQ.

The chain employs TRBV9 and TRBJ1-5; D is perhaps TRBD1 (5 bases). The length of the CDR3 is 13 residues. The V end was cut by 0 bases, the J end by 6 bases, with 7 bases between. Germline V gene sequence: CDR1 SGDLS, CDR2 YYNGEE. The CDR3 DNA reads TGTGCCAGCAGCGTAGCTGGGGGTCAGCCCCAGCATTTT. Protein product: CASSVAGGQPQHF.

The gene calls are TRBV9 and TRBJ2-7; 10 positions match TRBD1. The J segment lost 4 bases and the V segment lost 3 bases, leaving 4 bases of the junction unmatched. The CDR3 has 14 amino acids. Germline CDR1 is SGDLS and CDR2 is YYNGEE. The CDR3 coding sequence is TGTGCCAGCAGCGCGCGGGACAGGGGTTACGAGCAGTACTTC. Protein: CASSARDRGYEQYF.

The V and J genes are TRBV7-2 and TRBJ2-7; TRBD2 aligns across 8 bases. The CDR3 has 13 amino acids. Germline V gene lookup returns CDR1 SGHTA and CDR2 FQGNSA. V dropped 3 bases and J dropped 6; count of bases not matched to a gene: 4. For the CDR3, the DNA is TGTGCCAGCAGCTTCGGCAGCGGGAGCGAGCAGTACTTC. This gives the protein CASSFGSGSEQYF.

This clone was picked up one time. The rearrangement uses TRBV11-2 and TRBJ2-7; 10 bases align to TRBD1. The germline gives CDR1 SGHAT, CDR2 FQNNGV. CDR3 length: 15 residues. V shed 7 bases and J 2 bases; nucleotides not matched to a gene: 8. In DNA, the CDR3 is TGTGCCAGCAACCCGGGACAGGGGCCCGCCTACGAGCAGTACTTC. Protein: CASNPGQGPAYEQYF.

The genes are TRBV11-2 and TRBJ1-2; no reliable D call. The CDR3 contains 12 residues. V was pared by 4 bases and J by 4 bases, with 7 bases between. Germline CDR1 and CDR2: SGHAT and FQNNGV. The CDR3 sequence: CASSWSSYGYTF. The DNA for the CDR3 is TGTGCCAGCAGCTGGAGTTCCTATGGCTACACCTTC.

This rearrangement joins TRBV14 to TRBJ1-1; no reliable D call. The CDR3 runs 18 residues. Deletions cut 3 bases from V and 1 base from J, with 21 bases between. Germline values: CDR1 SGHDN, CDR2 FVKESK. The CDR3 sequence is CASSHIGVGINRNTEAFF. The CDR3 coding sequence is TGTGCCAGCAGCCATATCGGAGTTGGGATAAATAGGAACACTGAAGCTTTCTTT.

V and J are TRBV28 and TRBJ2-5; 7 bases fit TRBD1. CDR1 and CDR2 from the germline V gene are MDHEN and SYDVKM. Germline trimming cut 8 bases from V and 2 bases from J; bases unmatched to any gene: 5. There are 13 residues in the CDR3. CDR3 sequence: CASGPGQQETQYF. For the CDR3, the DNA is TGTGCCAGCGGACCGGGACAGCAAGAGACCCAGTACTTC.

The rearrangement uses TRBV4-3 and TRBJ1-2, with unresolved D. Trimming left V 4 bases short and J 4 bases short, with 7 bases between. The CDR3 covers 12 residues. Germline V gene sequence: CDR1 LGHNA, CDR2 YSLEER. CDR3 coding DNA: TGCGCCAGCAGCCGCGACGGCTATGGCTACACCTTC. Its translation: CASSRDGYGYTF.

This chain's CDR3 is CASRLAANTGELFF. CDR3 DNA: TGTGCCAGCCGTCTAGCGGCGAACACCGGGGAGCTGTTTTTT. This sequence joins TRBV6-5 and TRBJ2-2, with 7 bases fitting TRBD2. This CDR3 has 14 amino acids. CDR1 and CDR2 (germline): MNHEY, SVGAGI. J gave up 0 bases and V 8 bases, and 3 bases lay outside the gene matches.

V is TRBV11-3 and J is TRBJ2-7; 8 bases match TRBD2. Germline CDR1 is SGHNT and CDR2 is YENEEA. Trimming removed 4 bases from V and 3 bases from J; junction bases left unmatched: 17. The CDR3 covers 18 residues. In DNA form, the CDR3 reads TGTGCCAGCAGCTCAACAACAGTACTAGCGGAACAACTCTACGAGCAGTACTTC. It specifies CASSSTTVLAEQLYEQYF.

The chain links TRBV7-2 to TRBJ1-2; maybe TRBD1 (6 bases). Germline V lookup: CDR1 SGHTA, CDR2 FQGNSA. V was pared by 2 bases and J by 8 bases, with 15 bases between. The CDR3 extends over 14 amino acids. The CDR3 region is CASSLHGGSSGYTF. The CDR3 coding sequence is TGTGCCAGCAGCTTACACGGGGGCTCTTCGGGCTACACCTTC.

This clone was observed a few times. Here the CDR3 reads CASSGRTSGGDYRLYEQFF. As DNA, the CDR3 is TGTGCCAGCAGTGGAAGGACTAGCGGGGGGGATTATAGGCTCTATGAGCAGTTCTTC. The chain employs TRBV27 and TRBJ2-1; 15 bases map to TRBD2. Germline assignment: CDR1 MNHEY and CDR2 SMNVEV (reference sequence). After removal of 5 bases from V and 8 bases from J, the junction contained 16 bases not matched to a gene. CDR3 size: 19 residues.

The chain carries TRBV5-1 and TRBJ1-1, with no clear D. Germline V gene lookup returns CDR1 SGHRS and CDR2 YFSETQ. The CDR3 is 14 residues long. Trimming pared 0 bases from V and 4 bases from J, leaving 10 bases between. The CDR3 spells CASSLDPSGTEAFF. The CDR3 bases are TGCGCCAGCAGCTTGGATCCATCGGGCACTGAAGCTTTCTTT.

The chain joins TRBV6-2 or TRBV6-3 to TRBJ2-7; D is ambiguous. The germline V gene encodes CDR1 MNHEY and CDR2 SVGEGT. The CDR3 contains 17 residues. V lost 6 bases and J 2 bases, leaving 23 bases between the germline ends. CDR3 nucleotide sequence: TGTGCCAGCAGCCCCGGCATACTCTCGCGGCTACCCTACGAGCAGTACTTC. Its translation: CASSPGILSRLPYEQYF.